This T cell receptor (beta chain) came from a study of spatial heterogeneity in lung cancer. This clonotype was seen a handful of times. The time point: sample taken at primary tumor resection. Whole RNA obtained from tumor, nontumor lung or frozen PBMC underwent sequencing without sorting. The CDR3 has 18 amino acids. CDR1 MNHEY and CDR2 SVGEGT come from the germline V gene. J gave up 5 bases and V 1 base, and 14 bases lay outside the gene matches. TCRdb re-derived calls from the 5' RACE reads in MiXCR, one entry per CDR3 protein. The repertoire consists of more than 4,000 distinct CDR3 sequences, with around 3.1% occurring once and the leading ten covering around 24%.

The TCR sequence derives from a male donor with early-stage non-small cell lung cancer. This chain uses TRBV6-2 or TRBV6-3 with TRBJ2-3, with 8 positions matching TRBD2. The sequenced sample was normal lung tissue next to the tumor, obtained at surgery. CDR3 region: CASSYFTGLVGVGDTQYF. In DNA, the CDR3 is TGTGCCAGCAGTTACTTCACGGGACTAGTAGGAGTTGGAGATACGCAGTATTTT.